This T cell receptor beta chain was documented in a study of blood T cell repertoires in COVID-19. Study context: The study drew acute and convalescent COVID-19 samples from the United States, Italy and Spain. T cells, B-cell-depleted T cells, or PBMCs supplied cDNA or gDNA.

Trimming removed 6 bases at V and 4 bases at J, with 13 bases between. From germline, CDR1 is KGHSH and CDR2 LQKENI. The CDR3 is made up of 13 amino acids. Original analysis: For nucleated cells, counts were estimated from reference gene primer amplification. Profiling relied on immunoSEQ multiplex PCR, and the TCRdb table lists in-frame clones only, not all of them. V and J calls and clone size come straight from that table; D and trimming were deduced from the DNA. In the table there are tens of thousands of clones, approximately 75% of which are singletons. Sequencing input: peripheral blood. The chain is built from TRBV18 and TRBJ2-7; weak D call: TRBD1 (7 bases). The clonotype comes from a human donor in a cohort sampled during active COVID-19. The CDR3: CASSRDRGYEQYF. DNA of the CDR3: TGTGCCAGCTCGCGGGACAGAGGTTACGAGCAGTACTTC.